This TCR beta chain was recorded in a study of blood T cells in healthy people across ages (dated by TCRdb to between 2015 and 2017). Regarding the complete study: In model experiments, template switching captured about one uniquely barcoded TCR beta cDNA molecule for every two T cells. For two donors (one aged 18 to 29 and one aged 80 or older), the study analyzed two additional independent replicas of 1 million unique cDNA reads from the same blood draw. To avoid experimental bias, donors of different ages were randomly spread across the sequencing lanes. Using deep sequencing normalized with unique cDNA molecular identifiers, the study measured how TCR beta repertoire diversity changes with age. The donors were divided into four age groups: young (average around 15 years), middle-aged (about 41), aged (roughly 66) and long-lived (approximately 74). The paper as a whole reports these results and caveats: Since profiling was done on bulk unsorted PBMCs, naive and antigen-experienced compartments could not be conclusively compared. The long-lived group showed more naive CD4+ T cells, fewer expanded clones and increased TCR diversity than the aged group, suggesting age selection. Observed TCR beta diversity per million T cells fell roughly linearly with age, and a significant reduction was already apparent by age roughly 40. Because the CMV infection status of the donors was unknown, age-related changes in expanded clonotypes may potentially have been confounded. Estimates of total diversity based on one million sequenced T cells were considered lower bounds and underestimates. A strong correlation was found between observed TCR beta diversity and the percentage of naive T cells measured by flow cytometry.

To prepare the library, 5' RACE was applied. A second PCR of about 7 to 12 cycles was run with a J-beta primer mix and a sample-barcoded 5' primer. A unique molecular identifier was introduced onto each TCR beta cDNA molecule by a template-switch 5' adaptor carrying 12 random nucleotides. Each sample yielded at least 3 million CDR3-containing paired-end reads. The Mint cDNA synthesis kit, primed by a TRBC-specific oligonucleotide, was used to synthesize first-strand cDNA from all RNA. After uracil-DNA glycosylase treatment, a first 18-cycle PCR used universal primers M1SS and BC2_uni_R on all cDNA. The authors processed their data as follows. Each sample was normalized by randomly selecting 1 million high-quality reads, each carrying a distinct molecular identifier. Reads with shared molecular identifiers were discarded instead of being binned into consensus sequences. MiTCR, with a Q25 quality threshold and the strictest error-elimination algorithm, was used for CDR3 identification, clonotype clustering and error correction. A nonparametric unseen species model with Euler transformation was used to estimate lower-bound total TCR beta diversity. Through fastp at Q25 and MiXCR, TCRdb rebuilt clones from the public reads, retaining in-frame beta chains. Each record represents a unique CDR3 protein, reported with the most common genes and DNA among its rows. The V and J calls here are based on TCRdb, not the publication. In this sample the table shows fewer than 2 million distinct CDR3 sequences, about two fifths of which occur a single time. About 23% of the sample is held by the ten biggest clonotypes.

The donors were roughly 40 Caucasian individuals from Russia, aged 6 to 90 years, who were systemically healthy. Approximately 10 milliliters of peripheral blood were collected from each donor into EDTA-treated Vacutainer tubes. PBMCs were isolated by Ficoll-Paque density-gradient centrifugation, with at least 7 million obtained per sample. Trizol reagent was used to extract total RNA from PBMCs, with at least 6 micrograms per sample. For every donor, flow cytometry on a PBMC aliquot measured the percentage of naive CD45RAhigh/CD27high T cells. As concerns this clonotype: Its recognized antigen is unknown. No qualities accompany the bases; no much larger clone lies one base away.

Source material: blood. The origin of this receptor is a human donor in good health.

CDR3 region: CASSIGQGATDTQYF. The bases are TGCGCCAGCAGCATCGGACAGGGGGCAACAGATACGCAGTATTTT. The sequence is built from TRBV5-1 and TRBJ2-3, with 11 junctional bases fitting TRBD1. The germline V and J ends show losses of 4 bases and 3 bases respectively, and no gene match explains 4 bases of the junction. The CDR3 covers 15 residues, taking in both the cysteine and the phenylalanine. Of the read, only the CDR3 DNA is kept; its 45 bases are in frame from base 1. Via the germline V gene, CDR1 is SGHRS and CDR2 YFSETQ.